This T cell receptor (beta chain) was obtained from a study of identical twins. Study observations and caveats: High-abundance cord blood beta clonotypes had fewer insertions; memory repertoires showed none. Weaker excess sharing between twins was seen in beta out-of-frame sequences.

TCRdb redid the calling of the 5' RACE reads with MiXCR, one entry per CDR3 protein. The data contain 350,000 to 500,000 distinct CDR3 sequences, about 18% of them seen just once; the ten biggest clones take up 9% to 15%. For this clonotype: Antigen specificity is unknown.

This sequence was found in a man aged 45-60 years in good health. The specimen was naive T cells sorted from blood.

This chain's CDR3 is CASSLVKGCYEQYF. The CDR3 coding sequence is TGTGCCAGCAGTTTGGTGAAAGGTTGCTACGAGCAGTACTTC. This rearrangement joins TRBV12-3 or TRBV12-4 to TRBJ2-7; D is unresolved. There are 14 residues in the CDR3. V lost 3 bases, J lost 3 bases, and 12 bases lay in between.